This T cell receptor beta chain was identified during a study of breast tumors, draining lymph nodes, adjacent tissues. Using its own MiXCR run on the multiplex PCR reads, TCRdb lists one record per CDR3 protein. Seen here are approximately 90,000 distinct CDR3 sequences, roughly 28% observed once, and the top ten hold over 7.5%. The CDR3 covers 15 residues. V shed 6 bases, J shed 0 bases, and the junction held 7 bases outside the gene matches. Germline-derived CDR1 and CDR2 are SNHLY and FYNNEI. This clonotype was observed many times. What it recognizes is unknown. The lymph nodes were axillary draining lymph nodes from breast cancer patients. Overall study findings and caveats: Tumor repertoires ranked between lymph nodes and nontumor tissue in diversity, with V and J gene preferences. The data were judged consistent with most tumor T cells coming from lymph node and expanding in tumor.

The rearrangement joins TRBV2 to TRBJ2-7; 8 bases match TRBD1. The sequenced sample was axillary lymph node tissue. The TCR was taken from a female donor with breast cancer. Some clones in this sample may be carry-over from other donors' samples. Written as DNA, the CDR3 is TGTGCCAGCAGGGAGCAGGGGGCAAGCTCCTACGAGCAGTACTTC. Its protein is CASREQGASSYEQYF.